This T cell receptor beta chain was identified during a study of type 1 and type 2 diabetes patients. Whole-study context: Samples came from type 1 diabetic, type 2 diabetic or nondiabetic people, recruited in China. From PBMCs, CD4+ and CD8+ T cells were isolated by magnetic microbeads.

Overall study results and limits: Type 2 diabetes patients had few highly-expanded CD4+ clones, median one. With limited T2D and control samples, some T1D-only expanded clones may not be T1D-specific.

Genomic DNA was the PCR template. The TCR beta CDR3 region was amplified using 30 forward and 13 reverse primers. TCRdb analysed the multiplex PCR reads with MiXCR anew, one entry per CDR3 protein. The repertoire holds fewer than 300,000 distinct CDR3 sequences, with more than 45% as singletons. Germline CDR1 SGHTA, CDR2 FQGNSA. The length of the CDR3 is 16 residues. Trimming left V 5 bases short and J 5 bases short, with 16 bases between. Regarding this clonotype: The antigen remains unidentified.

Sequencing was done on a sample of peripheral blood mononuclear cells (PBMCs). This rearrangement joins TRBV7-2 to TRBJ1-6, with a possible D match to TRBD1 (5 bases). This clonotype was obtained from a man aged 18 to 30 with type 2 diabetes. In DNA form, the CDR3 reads TGTGCCAGCAGCCCGAGGGGCACAGCCAATAATTCACCCCTCCACTTT. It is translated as CASSPRGTANNSPLHF.